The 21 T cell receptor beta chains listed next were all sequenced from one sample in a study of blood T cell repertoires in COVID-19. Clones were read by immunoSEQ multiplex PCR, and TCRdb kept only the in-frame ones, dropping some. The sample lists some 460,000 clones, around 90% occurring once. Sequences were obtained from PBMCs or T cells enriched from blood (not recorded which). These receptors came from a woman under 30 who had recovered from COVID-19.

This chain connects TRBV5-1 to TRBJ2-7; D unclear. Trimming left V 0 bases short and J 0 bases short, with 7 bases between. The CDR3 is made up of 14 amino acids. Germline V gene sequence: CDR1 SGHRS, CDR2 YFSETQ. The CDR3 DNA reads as TGCGCCAGCAGCTTGGCCGCAGTCTCCTACGAGCAGTACTTC. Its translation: CASSLAAVSYEQYF.

The CDR3 bases are TGTGCCAGCTCACCGGGACAGGGGCCTAACTATGGCTACACCTTC. Its translation: CASSPGQGPNYGYTF. V is TRBV18 and J is TRBJ1-2; 10 bases align to TRBD1. Trimming removed 3 bases from V and 0 bases from J; junction bases left unmatched: 1. Germline V CDR1 and CDR2: KGHSH, LQKENI. This CDR3 comprises 15 residues.

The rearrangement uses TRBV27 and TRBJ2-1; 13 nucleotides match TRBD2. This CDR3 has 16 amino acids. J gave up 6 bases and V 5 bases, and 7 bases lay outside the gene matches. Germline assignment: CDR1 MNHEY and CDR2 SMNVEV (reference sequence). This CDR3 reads CASSAITSGGANEQFF. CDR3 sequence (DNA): TGTGCCAGCAGTGCCATAACTAGCGGGGGGGCCAATGAGCAGTTCTTC.

CDR3 sequence (DNA): TGCGCCAGCAGCTCCGTGACAGGGAACACTGAAGCTTTCTTT. Translated, it gives CASSSVTGNTEAFF. V is TRBV5-1 and J is TRBJ1-1; a possible D gene is TRBD1 (6 bases). Between the trimmed V and J ends, which lost 3 bases and 1 base, there was a span of 10 bases. This CDR3 is built from 14 residues. Germline lookup yields CDR1 SGHRS and CDR2 YFSETQ. Variable domain in full (rest from reference TRBV5-1 and TRBJ1-1): KAGVTQTPRYLIKTRGQQVTLSCSPISGHRSVSWYQQTPGQGLQFLFEYFSETQRNKGNFPGRFSGRQFSNSRSEMNVSTLELGDSALYLCASSSVTGNTEAFFGQGTRLTVV.

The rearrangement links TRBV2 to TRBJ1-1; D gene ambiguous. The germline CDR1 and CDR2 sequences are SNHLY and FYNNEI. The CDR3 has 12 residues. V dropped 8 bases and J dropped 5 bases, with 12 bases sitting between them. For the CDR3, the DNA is TGTGCCAGCGGCAGAGGGTTTACTGAAGCTTTCTTT. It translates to CASGRGFTEAFF.

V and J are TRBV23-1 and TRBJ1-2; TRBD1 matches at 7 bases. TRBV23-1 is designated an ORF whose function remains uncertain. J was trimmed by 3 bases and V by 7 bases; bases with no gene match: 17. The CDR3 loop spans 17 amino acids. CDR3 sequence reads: CASIPKGGQAVDYGYTF. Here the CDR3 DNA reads TGCGCCAGCATCCCTAAGGGAGGACAGGCAGTCGACTATGGCTACACCTTC.

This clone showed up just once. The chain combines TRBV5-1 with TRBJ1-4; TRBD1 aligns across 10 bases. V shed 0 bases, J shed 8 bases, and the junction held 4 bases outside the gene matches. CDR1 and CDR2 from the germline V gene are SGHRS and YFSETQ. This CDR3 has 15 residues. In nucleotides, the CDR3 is TGCGCCAGCAGCTTGGTCCTGGGACAGGGGGAAAAACTGTTTTTT. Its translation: CASSLVLGQGEKLFF.

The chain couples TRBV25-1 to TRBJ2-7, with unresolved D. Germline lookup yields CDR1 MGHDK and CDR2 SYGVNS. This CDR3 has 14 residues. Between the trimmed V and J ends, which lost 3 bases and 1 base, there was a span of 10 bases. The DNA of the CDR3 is TGTGCCAGCAGTGATTACATCTCATCCTACGAGCAGTACTTC. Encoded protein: CASSDYISSYEQYF.

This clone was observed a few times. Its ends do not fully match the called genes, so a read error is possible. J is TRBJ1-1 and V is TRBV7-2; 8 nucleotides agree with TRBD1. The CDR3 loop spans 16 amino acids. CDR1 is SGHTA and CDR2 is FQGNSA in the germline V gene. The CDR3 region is CASTLSYTQGATEAFF. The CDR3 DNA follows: TGTGCCAGCACCTTATCATATACCCAGGGGGCCACTGAAGCTTTCTTT.

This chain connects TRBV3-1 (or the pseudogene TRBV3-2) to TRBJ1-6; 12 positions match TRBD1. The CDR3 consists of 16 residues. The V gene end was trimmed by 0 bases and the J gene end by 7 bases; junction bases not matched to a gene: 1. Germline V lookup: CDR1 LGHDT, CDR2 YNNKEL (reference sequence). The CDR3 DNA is TGTGCCAGCAGCCAAGAGGGACAGGGGGCAAATTCACCCCTCCACTTT. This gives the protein CASSQEGQGANSPLHF.

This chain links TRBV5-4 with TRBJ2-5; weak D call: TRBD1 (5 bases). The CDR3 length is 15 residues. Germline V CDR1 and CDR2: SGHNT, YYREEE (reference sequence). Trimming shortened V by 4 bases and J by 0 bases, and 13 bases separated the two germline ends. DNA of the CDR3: TGTGCCAGCAGCCTGGGTACCAGGGACCAAGAGACCCAGTACTTC. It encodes CASSLGTRDQETQYF.

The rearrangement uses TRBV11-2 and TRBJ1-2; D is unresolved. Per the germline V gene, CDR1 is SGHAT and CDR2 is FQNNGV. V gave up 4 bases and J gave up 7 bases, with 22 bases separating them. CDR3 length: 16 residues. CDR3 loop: CASSSPRGLAKGGYTF. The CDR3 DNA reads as TGTGCCAGCAGCTCTCCCAGAGGGCTGGCTAAAGGTGGCTACACCTTC. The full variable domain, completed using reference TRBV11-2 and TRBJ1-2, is EAGVAQSPRYKIIEKRQSVAFWCNPISGHATLYWYQQILGQGPKLLIQFQNNGVVDDSQLPKDRFSAERLKGVDSTLKIQPAKLEDSAVYLCASSSPRGLAKGGYTFGSGTRLTVV.

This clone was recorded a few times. The CDR3 is CASSQILGLAGYRSYEQYF. As DNA, the CDR3 is TGCGCCAGCAGCCAAATTTTGGGACTAGCGGGCTACCGGTCCTACGAGCAGTACTTC. J is TRBJ2-7 and V is TRBV4-1; 12 bases match TRBD2. V was pared by 2 bases and J by 1 base, with 12 bases of the junction left unmatched. The germline V gene has CDR1 MGHRA and CDR2 YSYEKL. The CDR3 sequence is 19 residues long.

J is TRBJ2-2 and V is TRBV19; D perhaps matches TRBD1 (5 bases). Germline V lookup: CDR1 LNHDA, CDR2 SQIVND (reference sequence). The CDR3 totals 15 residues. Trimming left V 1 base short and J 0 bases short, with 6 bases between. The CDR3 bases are TGTGCCAGTAGTATAGGACAGCCGAACACCGGGGAGCTGTTTTTT. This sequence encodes CASSIGQPNTGELFF.

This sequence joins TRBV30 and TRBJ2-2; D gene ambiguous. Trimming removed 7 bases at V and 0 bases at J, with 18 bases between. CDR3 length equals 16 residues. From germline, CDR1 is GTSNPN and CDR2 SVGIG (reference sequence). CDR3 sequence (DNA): TGTGCCTCGACCTCCGGCAGGCAAGCGAACACCGGGGAGCTGTTTTTT. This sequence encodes CASTSGRQANTGELFF.

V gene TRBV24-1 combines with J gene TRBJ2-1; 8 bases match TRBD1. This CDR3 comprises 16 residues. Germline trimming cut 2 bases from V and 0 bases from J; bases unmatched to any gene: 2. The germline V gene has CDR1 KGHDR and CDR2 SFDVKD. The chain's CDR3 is CATSDSTGGSYNEQFF. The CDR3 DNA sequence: TGTGCCACCAGTGATTCCACAGGGGGCTCCTACAATGAGCAGTTCTTC.

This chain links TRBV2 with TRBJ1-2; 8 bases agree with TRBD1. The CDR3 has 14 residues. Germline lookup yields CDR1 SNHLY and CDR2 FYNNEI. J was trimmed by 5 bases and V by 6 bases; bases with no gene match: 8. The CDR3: CASRGDRGFYGYTF. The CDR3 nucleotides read TGTGCCAGCAGGGGAGACAGGGGCTTTTATGGCTACACCTTC.

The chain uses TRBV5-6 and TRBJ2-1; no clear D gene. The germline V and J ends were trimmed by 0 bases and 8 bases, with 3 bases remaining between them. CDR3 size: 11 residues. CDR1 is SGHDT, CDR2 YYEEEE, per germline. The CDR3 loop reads CASSLVDEQFF. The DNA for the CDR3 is TGTGCCAGCAGCTTGGTCGATGAGCAGTTCTTC.

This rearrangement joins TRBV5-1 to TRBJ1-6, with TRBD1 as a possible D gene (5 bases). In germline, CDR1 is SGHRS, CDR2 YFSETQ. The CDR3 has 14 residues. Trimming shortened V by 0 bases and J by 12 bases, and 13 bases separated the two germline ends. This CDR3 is CASSLGDSIEPLHF. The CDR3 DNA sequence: TGCGCCAGCAGCTTGGGCGACAGCATAGAACCCCTCCACTTT.

CDR3 coding DNA: TGTGCCAGCAGCCAACGAGCAAGGAACACTGAAGCTTTCTTT. Residues: CASSQRARNTEAFF. V gene TRBV16 combines with J gene TRBJ1-1; D unresolved. Germline V CDR1 and CDR2: KGHSY, FQNENV. The germline V and J ends were trimmed by 2 bases and 1 base, with 8 bases remaining between them. The CDR3 extends over 14 amino acids.

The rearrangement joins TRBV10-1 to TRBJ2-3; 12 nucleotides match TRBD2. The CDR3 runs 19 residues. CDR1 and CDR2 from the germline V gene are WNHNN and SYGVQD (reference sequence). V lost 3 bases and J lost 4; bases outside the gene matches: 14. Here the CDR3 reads CASSEGLAGSGWLPDTQYF. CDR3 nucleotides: TGCGCCAGCAGTGAAGGACTAGCGGGGTCAGGCTGGCTCCCAGATACGCAGTATTTT.